One T cell receptor (beta chain) is described in this entry. There is no known antigen for this receptor. No quality values exist for individual bases; no much larger clone is one base distant. This record comes from a study of Ad26.COV2.S vaccination and SARS-CoV-2 variants (dated by TCRdb to about 2021). Notes on the research overall: Donors in the vaccine arm were drawn from COV1001, a phase I-IIa trial of Ad26.COV2.S in healthy adults that was multicentre, randomized, double-blind and placebo-controlled. Dosing of Ad26.COV2.S was intramuscular, at either 5x10^10 or 1x10^11 viral particles, delivered as one shot or as two shots spaced 56 days apart. TCRbeta repertoire sequencing was used to assess the specificity and breadth of SARS-CoV-2-reactive T cell receptors after Ad26.COV2.S vaccination. A total of some 30 samples were included in the TCR-sequenced set, comprising approximately 20 Ad26.COV2.S vaccine recipients, 5 placebo recipients and 8 SARS-CoV-2 convalescent individuals. Trial participants were randomized into five groups of five, in which low-dose or high-dose Ad26.COV2.S was given once or twice, or placebo was given on both occasions. Blinding of investigators to trial group allocation was maintained during experiments and outcome assessment.

The study at large found these results: Ad26.COV2.S recipients had higher spike-specific TCR breadth than placebo recipients (P = 0.0014). It was noted by the authors that total T cell responses may have been underestimated by the TCR breadth and depth analyses. After vaccination, spike-specific CD8+ and CD4+ T cell responses were reported to show substantial breadth. Comparable non-spike TCR breadth was observed between vaccine and placebo recipients, consistent with only spike being contained in the vaccine. Comparing responses between vaccine doses or regimens was not something the study was powered to do.

The CDR3, from cysteine to phenylalanine, totals 14 residues. Of the read, only the CDR3 DNA is kept; its 42 bases are in frame from base 1. CDR1 and CDR2 (SGHAT, FQNNGV) derive from the germline V gene. V and J lose 3 bases and 8 bases, and a span of 14 bases separates them. TCRbeta CDR3 regions were sequenced with the immunoSEQ Assay. After extraction, genomic DNA underwent amplification by bias-controlled multiplex PCR, followed by high-throughput sequencing. The authors processed their data as follows. To quantify the absolute abundance of each unique TCRbeta CDR3 region, sequences were collapsed and filtered. Usable DNA was measured by amplifying reference genes present in all nucleated cells, and TCRbeta template counts were normalized to that usable DNA to estimate T cell fraction. Repertoire TCRs were annotated as SARS-CoV-2-specific when V gene, CDR3 amino acid sequence and J gene were exactly matched to a known reactive TCR set. The reference SARS-CoV-2 TCR set came from MIRA and was filtered for enrichment in COVID-19-positive ImmuneCODE repertoires, removing public or cross-reactive TCRs. Using the MIRA antigens, annotated TCRs were further analysed by specific ORF or by position within an ORF. Breadth was defined as annotated unique rearrangements over total unique productive rearrangements; depth was the summed frequency of those rearrangements. Group comparisons of TCR breadth used two-sided Wilcoxon rank-sum tests. In its TCRdb copy, this immuneACCESS table keeps in-frame sequences only and misses some clones. Where compared with another copy, unresolved V genes explain less than half of these, and the others have no known cause. D and trimming were read from the DNA, whereas the V and J calls and clone size are those reported in that table. Here the sample has about 350,000 clones; about 87% occur a single time. 6.4% of the sample is taken by the ten largest.

In light of the paper, this sample's treatment or condition label describes: approximately 18 received Ad26.COV2.S at low or high dose, single or two shots; about 5 received placebo; per-sample allocation not given. For vaccine and placebo recipients, the sequenced repertoires came from samples collected on day 63 after the first injection. Between 29 July and 7 August 2020, Cohort 1b enrolled about 27 adults aged 18-55 years at one site in Boston, USA. As a vaccine, Ad26.COV2.S was a replication-incompetent adenovirus type 26 vector that expressed a prefusion-stabilized SARS-CoV-2 spike protein derived from the original Wuhan strain.

The chain was built from TRBV11-2 and TRBJ2-1; a tentative D match to TRBD1 spans 6 bases. The sequence was obtained from a person between 18 and 65 years old who received the Ad26.COV2.S COVID-19 vaccine or a placebo. This specimen consisted of peripheral blood, obtained in a trial of Ad26.COV2.S vaccine versus placebo. This receptor has the CDR3 CASSFSGVFDEQFF. The sequence in DNA is TGTGCCAGCAGCTTTTCAGGGGTCTTCGATGAGCAGTTCTTC.